This record concerns one TCR beta chain sequence. As yet, its antigen is unknown. DNA at 200 ng, 25,000 to 35,000 T cell genomes, went into sorted-subset replicate PCRs. Source study methods: There were no quality scores in the junction-only immunoSEQ sequences, so filtering differed. The assay was immunoSEQ multiplex PCR, and TCRdb's table has in-frame clones only and misses some. V, J and clone size derive from that table, while D and trimming were established from the DNA sequence. The repertoire has roughly 700,000 clones, over 65% of them found once; the top ten carry approximately 1.7%. This sample was taken from a study of shared clonotypes between healthy human individuals. Study observations and caveats: Memory subsets generally showed lower estimated richness than naive subsets. The naive CD4 repertoires of several donors were compared, and roughly 5.1% of clonotypes were shared.

The CDR3 is 15 amino acids. The germline V gene has CDR1 KGHSH and CDR2 LQKENI. V gave up 2 bases and J gave up 9 bases; unmatched junction bases: 13. The sequenced sample was memory CD4+ T cells sorted from blood. Subset noted: CD45RA-negative fraction. This receptor was taken from a woman aged 25 to 39 in good health. The chain uses TRBV18 and TRBJ2-7; TRBD2 aligns across 7 bases. CDR3 sequence: CASSPGRERSTPQYF. The CDR3 nucleotides read TGTGCCAGCTCACCAGGGCGGGAGAGGTCTACTCCGCAGTACTTC.